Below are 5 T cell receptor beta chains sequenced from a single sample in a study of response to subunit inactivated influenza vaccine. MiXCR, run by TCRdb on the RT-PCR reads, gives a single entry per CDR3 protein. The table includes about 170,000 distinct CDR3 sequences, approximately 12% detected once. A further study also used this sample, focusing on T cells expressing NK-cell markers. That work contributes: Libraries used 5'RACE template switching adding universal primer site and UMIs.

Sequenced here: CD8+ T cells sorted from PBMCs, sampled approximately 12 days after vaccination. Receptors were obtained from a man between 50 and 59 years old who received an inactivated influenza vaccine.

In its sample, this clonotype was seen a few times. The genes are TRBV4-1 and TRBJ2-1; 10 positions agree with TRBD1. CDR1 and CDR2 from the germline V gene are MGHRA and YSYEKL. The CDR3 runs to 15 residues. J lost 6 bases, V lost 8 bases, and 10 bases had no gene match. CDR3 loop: CASQTERTGGNEQFF. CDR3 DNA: TGCGCCAGCCAGACTGAGAGGACAGGGGGCAATGAGCAGTTCTTC.

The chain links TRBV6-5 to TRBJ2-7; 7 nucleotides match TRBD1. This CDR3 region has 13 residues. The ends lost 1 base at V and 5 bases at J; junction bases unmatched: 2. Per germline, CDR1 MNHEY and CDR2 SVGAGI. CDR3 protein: CASSYFTGDEQYF. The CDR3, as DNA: TGTGCCAGCAGTTACTTCACAGGGGACGAGCAGTACTTC.

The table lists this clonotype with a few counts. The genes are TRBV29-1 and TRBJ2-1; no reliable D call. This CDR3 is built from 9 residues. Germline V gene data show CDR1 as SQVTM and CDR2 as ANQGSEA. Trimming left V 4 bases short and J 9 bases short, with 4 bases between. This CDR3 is CSVASEQFF. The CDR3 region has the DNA TGCAGCGTTGCAAGTGAGCAGTTCTTC.

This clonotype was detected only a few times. Here the CDR3 reads CASSTRLAGVLSGANVLTF. The CDR3 bases are TGTGCCAGCAGCACCAGACTAGCGGGAGTTCTCTCTGGGGCCAACGTCCTGACTTTC. The rearrangement joins TRBV9 to TRBJ2-6, with TRBD2 matching 12 bases. Germline V gene lookup returns CDR1 SGDLS and CDR2 YYNGEE. V shed 4 bases and J 0 bases; nucleotides not matched to a gene: 8. The length of the CDR3 is 19 residues.

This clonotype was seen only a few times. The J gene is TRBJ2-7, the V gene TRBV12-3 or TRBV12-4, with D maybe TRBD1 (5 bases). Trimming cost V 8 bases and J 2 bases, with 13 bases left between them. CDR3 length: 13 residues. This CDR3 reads CASGAGIAYEQYF. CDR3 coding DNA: TGTGCCAGCGGGGCTGGTATCGCCTACGAGCAGTACTTC.